This record looks at one T cell receptor beta chain sequence and its context. The antigen it binds to is not known. Base qualities are missing; no much larger clone stands one base away. The library came from 5' RACE. Data came from an Illumina HiSeq 2500. A second PCR of roughly 7 to 11 cycles was performed with a sample-barcoded 5' primer and a J-beta primer mix. Each TCR beta cDNA molecule received a unique molecular identifier from a template-switch 5' adaptor carrying 12 random nucleotides. At least 2.5 million CDR3-containing paired-end reads were obtained from each sample. First-strand cDNA was synthesized from all RNA with the Mint cDNA synthesis kit, primed by a TRBC-specific oligonucleotide. After uracil-DNA glycosylase treatment, a first 18-cycle PCR used universal primers M1SS and BC2_uni_R on all cDNA. Regarding the original processing steps: Normalization of each sample was performed by random selection of 1 million high-quality reads, each carrying a distinct molecular identifier. Instead of being binned into consensus sequences, reads with shared molecular identifiers were discarded. CDR3 identification, clonotype clustering and error correction used MiTCR with a Q25 quality threshold and the strictest error-elimination algorithm. A nonparametric unseen species model with Euler transformation was used to estimate a lower bound on total TCR beta diversity. TCRdb reworked the public reads: Q25 trimming with fastp, MiXCR clone assembly, productive beta chains retained. Here each entry gathers all rows of one CDR3 protein and keeps the most common genes and DNA. TCRdb's processing, not the authors' own work, is the source of the V and J calls. This sample gives some 800,000 distinct CDR3 sequences in total; roughly 44% of them show up just once. Under 20% of the sample goes to the ten largest clones.

Systemically healthy Caucasian individuals from Russia, roughly 40 in total and aged roughly 6 to 90 years, were included as donors. Roughly 10 milliliters of peripheral blood were drawn from each donor into EDTA-treated Vacutainer tubes. PBMCs were isolated by Ficoll-Paque density-gradient centrifugation, with at least 7 million obtained per sample. Trizol reagent was used to extract total RNA from the PBMCs, yielding at least 5.5 micrograms per sample. Naive CD45RAhigh/CD27high T cell percentages were measured by flow cytometry on a PBMC aliquot from every donor. The CDR3 has 14 amino acids, counting the end cysteine and phenylalanine. Of the read, only the CDR3 DNA is kept; its 42 bases are in frame from base 1. A distance of 10 bases separates the germline ends of V and J, which lose 1 base and 6 bases respectively. The germline V gene specifies SGHTA as CDR1 and FQGNSA as CDR2. These data originate in a study of blood T cells in healthy people across ages (dated by TCRdb to about 2015). Regarding the research as a whole: Template switching captured roughly one uniquely barcoded TCR beta cDNA molecule per two T cells in model experiments. Using deep sequencing normalized with unique cDNA molecular identifiers, the study measured how TCR beta repertoire diversity changes with age. Four age groups were formed from the donors: young (average about 16 years), middle-aged (more than 35), aged (more than 55) and long-lived (approximately 80). To avoid experimental bias, donors of different ages were randomly spread across the sequencing lanes. The study analyzed two additional independent replicas of 1 million unique cDNA reads from the same blood draw for two donors, one aged 18 to 29 and one aged 80 or older.

What the authors observed across the whole study: Because donor CMV infection status was unknown, age-related changes in expanded clonotypes were potentially confounded. Since profiling was done on bulk unsorted PBMCs, naive and antigen-experienced compartments could not be conclusively compared. Total diversity estimates from one million sequenced T cells were considered lower bounds and underestimates. The percentage of naive T cells measured by flow cytometry correlated strongly with observed TCR beta diversity. Observed TCR beta diversity per million T cells fell roughly linearly with age, and a significant reduction was already apparent by age roughly 40. Compared with the aged group, more naive CD4+ T cells, fewer expanded clones and increased TCR diversity were shown by the long-lived group, suggesting age selection.

This chain is built from TRBV7-2 and TRBJ2-1; the D gene identity is not certain. Sequenced: blood. This receptor was taken from a man aged 55 to 70 in good health. The base sequence is TGTGCCAGCAGCTTAGGCGGCAGGCCCAATGAGCAGTTCTTC. It translates as CASSLGGRPNEQFF.